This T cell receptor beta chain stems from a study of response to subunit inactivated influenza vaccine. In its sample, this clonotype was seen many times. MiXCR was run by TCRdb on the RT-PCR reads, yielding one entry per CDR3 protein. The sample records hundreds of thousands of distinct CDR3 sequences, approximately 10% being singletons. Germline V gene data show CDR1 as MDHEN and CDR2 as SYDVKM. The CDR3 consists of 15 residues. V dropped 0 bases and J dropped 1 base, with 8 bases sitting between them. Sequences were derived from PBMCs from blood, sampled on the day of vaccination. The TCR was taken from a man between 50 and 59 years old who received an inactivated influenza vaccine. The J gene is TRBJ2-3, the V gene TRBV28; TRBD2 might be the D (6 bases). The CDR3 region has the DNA TGTGCCAGCAGTTTATGGGGGGGTCGCACAGATACGCAGTATTTT. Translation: CASSLWGGRTDTQYF.